A single sample is the source of the 21 T cell receptor delta chains below, sequenced in a study of gamma-delta T cells after stem cell transplantation. TCRdb reanalyzed the RT-PCR reads using CATT. Of 2,500 to 3,500 delta-chain clones listed, about 1.8% are singletons. Sequencing used gamma-delta T cells. All receptors come from a human donor. It is not recorded whose cells these are; they may come from a transplant donor.

Comment on this clone: A far larger clone is off by one base, so a read error is likely. Additional DNA sequences in this sample encode the identical CDR3. The V gene is TRDV2, the J gene TRDJ3; 11 bases fit TRDD3. Per the germline V gene, CDR1 is GEAIGNYY and CDR2 is EKD. CDR3 length equals 22 residues. The CDR3 DNA reads as TGTGCCTGTGACACCGTGGGGGATACGCCAGGGCTCTTCTCCTGGGACACCCGGCAGATGTTTTTC. Protein: CACDTVGDTPGLFSWDTRQMFF.

This clone was observed a few times. The protein recorded in TCRdb matches a much larger clone and deviates from this DNA's translation at residue 4, suggesting a read error; the protein here is obtained by translating the DNA. The chain joins TRDV2 to TRDJ1; D perhaps matches TRDD3 (6 bases). The CDR3 consists of 17 residues. In germline, CDR1 is GEAIGNYY, CDR2 EKD. CDR3 nucleotides: TGTGCCTGTGGCACCGTTGGGGGGAAAACGGATACCGATAAACTCATCTTT. It specifies CACGTVGGKTDTDKLIF.

This clone has a handful of counts. A far larger clone differs by one base, so this is likely a read error. The rearrangement links TRDV2 to TRDJ3; TRDD3 matches 9 bases. Germline values: CDR1 GEAIGNYY, CDR2 EKD. The junction had 14 bases not matched to a gene; V was cut back by 1 base and J by 2 bases. The CDR3 runs 21 residues. The CDR3 DNA reads TGTGCCTGTGACACAGTAGGGGGATACCCCAGCACCACCTGGGACACCCGACAGATGTTTTTC. It encodes CACDTVGGYPSTTWDTRQMFF.

This clone came up a few times. A far bigger clonotype differs at one base, so this is likely a read error. The sample carries other DNA sequences with the same CDR3. This rearrangement joins TRDV2 to TRDJ1, with 12 nucleotides matching TRDD3. Germline CDR1 reads GEAIGNYY; CDR2 reads EKD. With 2 bases clipped from V and 0 bases from J, the junction kept 21 bases outside the gene matches. The CDR3 totals 22 residues. CDR3: CACDILGDTRDRKDVYTDKLIF. The CDR3 DNA sequence: TGTGCCTGTGACATTCTGGGGGATACGCGGGACCGTAAGGACGTTTACACCGATAAACTCATCTTT.

This clone was counted at least ten times. A far larger clone lies a single base away; this is likely a read error. The same CDR3 is also encoded by other DNA sequences in this sample. The V gene is TRDV2, the J gene TRDJ1; D perhaps matches TRDD3 (6 bases). Germline V gene sequence: CDR1 GEAIGNYY, CDR2 EKD. V was pared by 2 bases and J by 5 bases, with 23 bases between. This CDR3 contains 17 residues. DNA for the CDR3: TGTGCCTGTGACAAAGTGGGGGCTCCAGTTGTGACTGATAAACTCATCTTT. This sequence encodes CACDKVGAPVVTDKLIF.

With regard to this clone: With a far larger clone one base away, a read error is the likely cause. The same CDR3 can be traced to other DNA sequences in this sample. This rearrangement joins TRDV2 to TRDJ1, with 10 positions matching TRDD3. This CDR3 comprises 18 residues. The trim removed 0 bases at V and 2 bases at J, leaving 11 bases unmatched. Germline CDR1 GEAIGNYY, CDR2 EKD. The CDR3 is CACDTVDKTGGFTDKLIF. Written as DNA, the CDR3 is TGTGCCTGTGACACCGTCGATAAAACTGGGGGATTTACCGATAAACTCATCTTT.

Comments on this clone: TCRdb has a much larger clone's protein, which differs at residue 5 from the translation of this DNA, likely because of a read error; what is shown is the protein translated from the DNA. The chain links TRDV2 to TRDJ1, with TRDD3 matching over 8 bases. The CDR3 runs 15 residues. V trimming: 7 bases; J trimming: 1 base; junction bases outside the gene matches: 10. The germline V gene encodes CDR1 GEAIGNYY and CDR2 EKD. In DNA form, the CDR3 reads TGTGCCTGCAAAGCACTGGGGGGGAGCACCGATAAACTCATCTTT. It translates to CACKALGGSTDKLIF.

This clone was observed at least ten times. A far larger clone is only one base removed, so a read error is likely. The chain links TRDV2 to TRDJ3, with 8 bases identical to TRDD3. CDR3 length equals 19 residues. The germline V gene has CDR1 GEAIGNYY and CDR2 EKD. This chain's CDR3 is CACDTTGGYSSWGTRQMFF. The CDR3 DNA reads TGTGCCTGTGACACCACTGGGGGCTATAGCTCCTGGGGCACCCGACAGATGTTTTTC.

Concerning this clone: It differs at one base from a far larger clone, so likely a read error. Different DNA sequences within this sample yield the same CDR3. CDR3 protein: CACDTVGDPEDTDKLIF. The CDR3 DNA is TGTGCCTGTGACACGGTGGGGGACCCCGAGGATACCGATAAACTCATCTTT. This chain connects TRDV2 to TRDJ1; 7 nucleotides match TRDD3. CDR3 size: 17 residues. J was trimmed by 2 bases and V by 1 base; bases with no gene match: 12. Germline V gives CDR1 GEAIGNYY, CDR2 EKD.

This clone was detected a few times. TCRdb records a much larger clone's protein for this DNA, with a difference at residue 11 that likely arises from a read error; the protein given is the translation of the DNA. This rearrangement joins TRDV2 to TRDJ1; 8 bases agree with TRDD3. The germline V gene has CDR1 GEAIGNYY and CDR2 EKD. The CDR3 extends over 16 amino acids. Trimming took 0 bases from V and 3 from J; bases not matched to a gene: 8. In DNA form, the CDR3 reads TGTGCCTGTGACACCCTCCTGGGGGACAACGCCGATAAACTCATCTTT. It encodes CACDTLLGDNADKLIF.

There are a few counts of this clone. The TCRdb protein, from a much larger clone, departs from this DNA's translation at residue 4, likely by read error; the protein shown derives from the DNA. The chain carries TRDV2 and TRDJ1, with D possibly TRDD3 on 5 matching bases. The CDR3 has 16 residues. Germline V gene lookup returns CDR1 GEAIGNYY and CDR2 EKD. CDR3 protein: CACGTVGGASGRKLIF. The CDR3 DNA sequence: TGTGCCTGTGGCACCGTGGGTGGGGCCTCTGGGAGAAAACTCATCTTT.

On this clone itself: The TCRdb protein, from a much larger clone, departs from this DNA's translation at residue 14, likely by read error; the protein shown derives from the DNA. The chain employs TRDV2 and TRDJ1, with TRDD3 identical over 9 bases. The CDR3 has 16 residues. Germline-derived CDR1 and CDR2 are GEAIGNYY and EKD. The DNA for the CDR3 is TGTGCCTGTGACTCGGCTGGGGGATTAAGGGCCGATAAACCCATCTTT. Protein: CACDSAGGLRADKPIF.

In this sample, this clone turned up a few times. TCRdb's protein, taken from a much larger clone, differs from this DNA's translation at residue 14, likely owing to a read error; the protein displayed comes from the DNA. The CDR3 here is CACDTLNLGDTQTNKLIF. The CDR3 DNA reads TGTGCCTGTGACACCTTAAACCTGGGGGATACGCAAACCAATAAACTCATCTTT. V is TRDV2 and J is TRDJ1; 12 bases map to TRDD3. The CDR3 extends over 18 amino acids. After removal of 0 bases from V and 6 bases from J, the junction contained 13 bases not matched to a gene. Germline CDR1 is GEAIGNYY and CDR2 is EKD.

On this clone itself: A read error is the likely source, as a far larger clone sits one nucleotide away. Other nucleotide sequences in the sample specify the same CDR3. This chain joins TRDV2 and TRDJ1; 12 bases align to TRDD3. Germline V CDR1 and CDR2: GEAIGNYY, EKD. There are 16 residues in the CDR3. J gave up 8 bases and V 0 bases, and 9 bases lay outside the gene matches. The CDR3 bases are TGTGCCTGTGACACCATCTCTGGGGGATACGCGGCCAAACTCATCTTT. Its translation is CACDTISGGYAAKLIF.

A word on this clone: This DNA translates differently at residue 16 from the TCRdb protein, which is that of a much larger clone; a read error is likely, and the protein shown is the DNA's own translation. The chain uses TRDV2 and TRDJ1; 10 positions match TRDD3. This CDR3 contains 19 residues. Per germline, CDR1 GEAIGNYY and CDR2 EKD. CDR3 residues: CACDTVHRLGDIVTDRLIF. CDR3 coding DNA: TGTGCCTGTGACACCGTCCATCGTCTGGGGGATATTGTAACCGATAGACTCATCTTT.

There are many counts of this clone. A far larger clone is just one base off, so this is likely a read error. The sample carries other DNA sequences with the same CDR3. V and J are TRDV2 and TRDJ1, with TRDD3 identical over 7 bases. There are 18 residues in the CDR3. Germline V gives CDR1 GEAIGNYY, CDR2 EKD. In DNA form, the CDR3 reads TGTGCCTGTGAACCTCTAACCTTACTGGGGATCCACACCGATAAACTCATCTTC. Amino acids: CACEPLTLLGIHTDKLIF.

This clone was detected a few times. The protein TCRdb gives is from a much larger clone and does not agree with this DNA's translation at residue 17, likely a read error; the protein shown here comes from the DNA. V usage is TRDV2 and J usage is TRDJ1, with TRDD3 matching 11 bases. The germline CDR1 and CDR2 sequences are GEAIGNYY and EKD. CDR3 size: 18 residues. The CDR3 is CACDTVSGGYARSDKLTF. The DNA of the CDR3 is TGTGCCTGTGACACCGTAAGTGGGGGATACGCTCGTTCCGATAAACTCACCTTT.

On this clone: TCRdb's entry gives the protein of a much larger clone, which mismatches this DNA's translation at residue 10, likely from a read error; the protein reported here is translated from the DNA. The rearrangement uses TRDV2 and TRDJ1; 11 nucleotides match TRDD3. Germline V lookup: CDR1 GEAIGNYY, CDR2 EKD. The J segment lost 0 bases and the V segment lost 2 bases, leaving 10 bases of the junction unmatched. The CDR3 runs 18 residues. The CDR3 sequence is CACDSVLGDRGDTDKLIF. As DNA, the CDR3 is TGTGCCTGTGACAGTGTACTGGGGGATAGGGGGGACACCGATAAACTCATCTTT.

This clone is labeled as medium-sized. A far more abundant clone sits one base away, making this likely a read error. The V call is TRDV2, the J call TRDJ1; D might be TRDD3 (5 bases). The CDR3 is 15 amino acids. Germline CDR1 reads GEAIGNYY; CDR2 reads EKD. With 1 base removed from V and 0 bases from J, the gap between germline ends came to 11 bases. The CDR3 spells CACDTAGENTDKLIF. Here the CDR3 DNA reads TGTGCCTGTGACACGGCCGGGGAGAACACCGATAAACTCATCTTT.

In regard to this clone: The protein in TCRdb stems from a much larger clone and differs at residue 7 from this DNA's translation, likely a read error; here the protein is translated from the DNA. The genes are TRDV2 and TRDJ3; TRDD3 matches 10 bases. The trim removed 2 bases at V and 1 base at J, leaving 22 bases unmatched. The CDR3 has 24 amino acids. The V gene's germline CDR1 is GEAIGNYY and CDR2 EKD. As DNA, the CDR3 is TGTGCCTGTGACATAGCCTCGCCGGGGGGGGATACGTCCTCACCTTCCTGGGACACCCGACAGATGTTTTTC. Its protein product is CACDIASPGGDTSSPSWDTRQMFF.

Note on this clone: TCRdb's entry gives the protein of a much larger clone, which mismatches this DNA's translation at residue 5, likely from a read error; the protein reported here is translated from the DNA. The V and J genes are TRDV2 and TRDJ1; possible D gene TRDD3, 6 bases. Germline V gene sequence: CDR1 GEAIGNYY, CDR2 EKD. This CDR3 is built from 15 residues. V was trimmed by 3 bases and J by 3 bases, leaving 16 bases between them. The CDR3 region is CACDAVGISADKLIF. CDR3 sequence (DNA): TGTGCCTGTGACGCCGTTGGGATATCGGCCGATAAACTCATCTTT.